A single sample is the source of the 24 T cell receptor beta chains below, sequenced in a study of control samples from healthy donors and cancer patients. Repertoires were generated with immunoSEQ multiplex PCR, while TCRdb's copy carries only in-frame clones and drops some. The table has approximately 170,000 clones, roughly 90% seen once; the top ten hold roughly 0.64%. The sample consisted of blood. The receptors originated from a woman in her thirties in good health.

The chain is built from TRBV4-2 and TRBJ1-2; 10 bases are shared with TRBD1. Looked up from germline, CDR1 is LGHNA and CDR2 is YNFKEQ. The trim removed 8 bases at V and 1 base at J, leaving 10 bases unmatched. The CDR3 contains 16 residues. CDR3: CASSSTGGAGNYGYTF. The CDR3 nucleotides read TGTGCCAGCTCCTCGACAGGGGGCGCGGGTAACTATGGCTACACCTTC.

The chain employs TRBV5-1 and TRBJ2-1; 7 nucleotides align to TRBD1. The CDR3 is 16 amino acids. Germline assignment: CDR1 SGHRS and CDR2 YFSETQ. The V segment lost 4 bases and the J segment 6 bases; nucleotides outside the gene matches: 13. The CDR3 region is CASSTTPRDSPNEQFF. CDR3 coding DNA: TGCGCCAGCAGCACGACTCCCCGGGACAGTCCCAATGAGCAGTTCTTC.

This clone was counted a single time. This chain uses TRBV5-1 with TRBJ2-5; possible D gene TRBD2, 6 bases. Trimming pared 4 bases from V and 5 bases from J, leaving 18 bases between. The CDR3 length is 15 residues. The germline CDR1 and CDR2 sequences are SGHRS and YFSETQ. CDR3 loop: CASSLGTLELETQYF. The CDR3 DNA reads as TGCGCCAGCAGCCTCGGGACTCTTGAATTGGAGACCCAGTACTTC. The whole variable domain, filled in from reference TRBV5-1 and TRBJ2-5, reads KAGVTQTPRYLIKTRGQQVTLSCSPISGHRSVSWYQQTPGQGLQFLFEYFSETQRNKGNFPGRFSGRQFSNSRSEMNVSTLELGDSALYLCASSLGTLELETQYFGPGTRLLVL.

This chain links TRBV25-1 with TRBJ2-1, with 9 nucleotides matching TRBD2. Germline V gene data show CDR1 as MGHDK and CDR2 as SYGVNS. Trimming at V came to 6 bases and at J to 6 bases, leaving 3 bases not matched to a gene. The CDR3 is made up of 13 amino acids. CDR3 region: CASRLAGSNEQFF. The CDR3 nucleotides are TGTGCCAGCAGGCTAGCGGGGTCCAATGAGCAGTTCTTC.

This rearrangement joins TRBV10-3 to TRBJ1-2, with 9 bases lining up with TRBD1. Germline V lookup: CDR1 ENHRY, CDR2 SYGVKD. After removal of 0 bases from V and 4 bases from J, the junction contained 9 bases not matched to a gene. There are 17 residues in the CDR3. This CDR3 reads CAISESLSTGGAYGYTF. CDR3 in DNA: TGTGCCATCAGTGAGTCGTTATCGACAGGGGGTGCCTATGGCTACACCTTC.

The CDR3 spells CASSGTSGRVGETQYF. DNA of the CDR3: TGCGCCAGCAGCGGAACTAGCGGGAGGGTCGGAGAGACCCAGTACTTC. The rearrangement joins TRBV5-1 to TRBJ2-5; 13 nucleotides agree with TRBD2. CDR3 length equals 16 residues. The germline gives CDR1 SGHRS, CDR2 YFSETQ. The J segment lost 4 bases and the V segment lost 4 bases, leaving 7 bases of the junction unmatched.

The chain links TRBV20-1 to TRBJ2-5; the D call may be TRBD1 or TRBD2 (6 bases each). Germline assignment: CDR1 DFQATT and CDR2 SNEGSKA (reference sequence). The V gene lost 3 bases and the J gene lost 1 base, with 12 bases spanning the gap. This CDR3 region has 14 residues. Here the CDR3 reads CSASVWGAQETQYF. The CDR3 coding sequence is TGCAGTGCTAGTGTCTGGGGGGCCCAAGAGACCCAGTACTTC.

V usage is TRBV28 and J usage is TRBJ1-5; perhaps TRBD1 as D (5 bases). Trimming pared 7 bases from V and 5 bases from J, leaving 15 bases between. This CDR3 has 14 amino acids. Germline V gives CDR1 MDHEN, CDR2 SYDVKM. CDR3 DNA sequence: TGTGCCAGCATGGTAGGGGTCTATCATCAGCCCCAGCATTTT. As protein: CASMVGVYHQPQHF.

This sequence joins TRBV3-1 (or the pseudogene TRBV3-2) and TRBJ1-2, with a possible D match to TRBD1 (5 bases). The CDR3 runs to 13 residues. The V gene lost 5 bases and the J gene lost 3 bases, with 10 bases spanning the gap. CDR1 is LGHDT and CDR2 is YNNKEL in the germline V gene (reference sequence). The CDR3 nucleotides are TGTGCCAGCAGCGACCAGGGTTACTATGGCTACACCTTC. Translation gives CASSDQGYYGYTF.

This clone was seen a single time. The CDR3 DNA reads as TGTGCCAGCAGAGGTTCGCTGTTGGGACCCTCCTACGAGCAGTACTTC. This codes for CASRGSLLGPSYEQYF. The chain recombines TRBV28 with TRBJ2-7; D possibly uses TRBD1 or TRBD2 (5 bases each). The CDR3 loop spans 16 amino acids. CDR1 and CDR2 from the germline V gene are MDHEN and SYDVKM. Trimming cost V 6 bases and J 0 bases, with 18 bases left between them.

J is TRBJ2-1 and V is TRBV20-1, with a tentative D call TRBD2 (5 bases). Trimming left V 3 bases short and J 4 bases short, with 19 bases between. Germline lookup yields CDR1 DFQATT and CDR2 SNEGSKA (reference sequence). The CDR3 sequence is 16 residues long. Written as DNA, the CDR3 is TGCAGTGCTAGTTCTTCCCGGGCGGGTCTGTACAATGAGCAGTTCTTC. It specifies CSASSSRAGLYNEQFF.

The DNA for the CDR3 is TGTGCCAGCAGCGTCGGGACCCAAAACCTCGCCTACGAGCAGTACTTC. As protein: CASSVGTQNLAYEQYF. V is TRBV9 and J is TRBJ2-7; D possibly matches TRBD1 or TRBD2 (5 bases each). The CDR3 loop spans 16 amino acids. V lost 2 bases and J 2 bases, leaving 17 bases between the germline ends. The V gene's germline CDR1 is SGDLS and CDR2 YYNGEE.

J is TRBJ2-5 and V is TRBV7-8, with 7 bases identical to TRBD1. This CDR3 spans 13 amino acids. In germline, CDR1 is SGHVS, CDR2 FQNEAQ. The V segment lost 5 bases and the J segment 5 bases; nucleotides outside the gene matches: 5. The CDR3 is CASSLDRAETQYF. The CDR3 DNA sequence: TGTGCCAGCAGCCTTGACAGGGCTGAGACCCAGTACTTC.

Only a few counts were recorded for this clone. The chain is built from TRBV6-5 and TRBJ1-1; D is ambiguous. The CDR3 spans 13 residues. V was clipped by 8 bases and J by 7 bases, with 17 bases between them. The V gene's germline CDR1 is MNHEY and CDR2 SVGAGI. The CDR3 nucleotides read TGTGCCAGCTCCCATGGGCGACGGGGTGAAGCTTTCTTT. Protein sequence: CASSHGRRGEAFF.

This rearrangement joins TRBV27 to TRBJ2-6; perhaps TRBD1 as D (5 bases). With 10 bases removed from V and 2 bases from J, the gap between germline ends came to 15 bases. Germline V gene data show CDR1 as MNHEY and CDR2 as SMNVEV (reference sequence). The CDR3 runs to 15 residues. CDR3 region: CATKNRGAGANVLTF. As DNA, the CDR3 is TGTGCCACCAAGAATAGGGGCGCTGGGGCCAACGTCCTGACTTTC. Complete variable domain (other parts from reference TRBV27 and TRBJ2-6): EAQVTQNPRYLITVTGKKLTVTCSQNMNHEYMSWYRQDPGLGLRQIYYSMNVEVTDKGDVPEGYKVSRKEKRNFPLILESPSPNQTSLYFCATKNRGAGANVLTFGAGSRLTVL.

This rearrangement joins TRBV28 to TRBJ2-7; D may be TRBD1 (6 bases). Germline V gene data show CDR1 as MDHEN and CDR2 as SYDVKM. The CDR3 length is 12 residues. V lost 4 bases to trimming and J lost 3 bases, with 7 bases between them. CDR3 residues: CASSWDNYEQYF. Written as DNA, the CDR3 is TGTGCCAGCAGTTGGGACAACTACGAGCAGTACTTC.

This chain joins TRBV11-2 and TRBJ2-2; D may be TRBD1 (5 bases). From germline, CDR1 is SGHAT and CDR2 FQNNGV. V was pared by 3 bases and J by 5 bases, with 22 bases between. This CDR3 spans 18 amino acids. Written as DNA, the CDR3 is TGTGCCAGCAGCTTCGCCTTGGGGCTCCCCGGACGGACCGGGGAGCTGTTTTTT. Amino acid sequence: CASSFALGLPGRTGELFF.

The rearrangement joins TRBV19 to TRBJ2-7; TRBD1 matches at 11 bases. The CDR3 is 14 residues long. V lost 6 bases to trimming and J lost 6 bases; unmatched junction nucleotides: 7. Germline-derived CDR1 and CDR2 are LNHDA and SQIVND (reference sequence). CDR3 DNA: TGTGCCAGTAGGAACGGACAGGGGGCGTTCGAGCAGTACTTC. It encodes CASRNGQGAFEQYF.

This sequence joins TRBV19 and TRBJ2-3; D call uncertain. V was pared by 3 bases and J by 0 bases, with 7 bases between. Germline loops: CDR1 LNHDA, CDR2 SQIVND (reference sequence). The CDR3 contains 14 residues. The chain's CDR3 is CASSITGSTDTQYF. CDR3 coding DNA: TGTGCCAGTAGTATCACCGGTAGCACAGATACGCAGTATTTT.

The chain employs TRBV5-4 and TRBJ2-5, with 11 bases lining up with TRBD2. Germline loops: CDR1 SGHNT, CDR2 YYREEE (reference sequence). The V and J ends lost 4 bases and 2 bases, in that order; junction bases with no gene match: 7. The CDR3 has 16 amino acids. The CDR3, as DNA: TGTGCCAGCAGCCCAGGACTAGCGGGCACACAAGAGACCCAGTACTTC. Translation gives CASSPGLAGTQETQYF.

The J gene is TRBJ2-3, the V gene TRBV19; 8 bases map to TRBD1. With 6 bases clipped from V and 2 bases from J, the junction kept 7 bases outside the gene matches. This CDR3 has 15 residues. The germline gives CDR1 LNHDA, CDR2 SQIVND (reference sequence). The DNA of the CDR3 is TGTGCCAGTAGCCATGACAGGGGCTTCACAGATACGCAGTATTTT. Amino acids: CASSHDRGFTDTQYF.

The chain has TRBV7-9 and TRBJ1-5; D gene ambiguous. The CDR3 runs 14 residues. CDR1 is SEHNR and CDR2 is FQNEAQ in the germline V gene (reference sequence). V lost 0 bases and J lost 3, with 6 bases in between. The CDR3 nucleotides are TGTGCCAGCAGCTTAGCGGCCTACAATCAGCCCCAGCATTTT. Its translation: CASSLAAYNQPQHF.

DNA of the CDR3: TGTGCCACCAGTGATGGGGTGGAGACCCAGTACTTC. Amino acids: CATSDGVETQYF. This sequence joins TRBV24-1 and TRBJ2-5; unclear D gene. This CDR3 has 12 amino acids. Deletions cut 3 bases from V and 5 bases from J, with 6 bases between. Germline-derived CDR1 and CDR2 are KGHDR and SFDVKD.

The chain uses TRBV18 and TRBJ1-5, with D perhaps TRBD1 (5 bases). Germline V CDR1 and CDR2: KGHSH, LQKENI. Between the trimmed V and J ends, which lost 2 bases and 2 bases, there was a span of 13 bases. This CDR3 is built from 16 residues. CDR3: CASSPYGGGGNQPQHF. The CDR3 nucleotides are TGTGCCAGCTCACCATATGGGGGAGGGGGCAATCAGCCCCAGCATTTT.